The rows below give T cell receptor beta chains drawn from one sample of a study of shared clonotypes between healthy human individuals. The repertoire was sequenced with immunoSEQ multiplex PCR; TCRdb's copy has only in-frame clones and lacks some. The table lists 2 million to 2.5 million clones, almost 96% of them singletons. The sequenced material came from naive CD4+ T cells sorted from blood. These receptor sequences come from a man aged 18 to 30 in good health. Each CDR3 is given with its conserved first and last residue. D genes are given only for firm matches. Rows give clone size only sometimes, using once, few, many, or a class for an expanded clone.

size	V	J	D	DNA	CDR3
.	TRBV5-1	TRBJ2-3	TRBD2	TGCGCCAGCAGCTTGGACGGACTAGCGGAAGCAGATACGCAGTATTTT	CASSLDGLAEADTQYF
.	TRBV28	TRBJ1-4	.	TGTGCCAGCAGTTTGGACCAAGGGTCTTTT	CASSLDQGSF
.	TRBV4-3	TRBJ2-6	.	TGCGCCAGCAGCCCGGGGGGCTCAGGCTTCTCCTCTGGGGCCAACGTCCTGACTTTC	CASSPGGSGFSSGANVLTF
.	TRBV5-1	TRBJ2-1	TRBD2	TGCGCCAGCAGCTCCGGGACTAGAGGTGAGCAGTTCTTC	CASSSGTRGEQFF
.	TRBV29-1	TRBJ1-2	.	TGCAGCGCCGGGAGGGGGGTGGAGGGCTACACCTTC	CSAGRGVEGYTF
.	TRBV7-2	TRBJ1-6	TRBD1	TGTGCCAGCAGCTTTAACAGGGGCGAGTCACCCCTCCACTTT	CASSFNRGESPLHF
.	TRBV19	TRBJ1-5	TRBD1	TGTGCCAGTAGACCGGGACAGGCGACTAATCAGCCCCAGCATTTT	CASRPGQATNQPQHF
.	TRBV27	TRBJ1-5	TRBD1	TGTGCCAGCAGTTTATCGCCGGGACAGGCAAAGGGGAGCAATCAGCCCCAGCATTTT	CASSLSPGQAKGSNQPQHF
.	TRBV15	TRBJ2-1	.	TGTGCCACCAGCAGAGATATGGGGGTTTACAATGAGCAGTTCTTC	CATSRDMGVYNEQFF
.	TRBV11-2	TRBJ2-7	.	TGTGCCAGCAGACAGGCTGGAAAGAGCTCCTACGAGCAGTACTTC	CASRQAGKSSYEQYF
.	TRBV7-7	TRBJ2-3	TRBD2	TGTGCTAGCAGCCCCCTAGCGGGGGGCTCCGATACGCAGTATTTT	CASSPLAGGSDTQYF
.	TRBV7-2	TRBJ2-2	.	TGTGCCAGCAGCTCGCACGGGGAGCTGTTTTTT	CASSSHGELFF
.	TRBV7-2	TRBJ2-7	.	TGTGCCAGCACCCATACCGGGGGACAGTCACCCTACGAGCAGTACTTC	CASTHTGGQSPYEQYF
once	TRBV5-1	TRBJ2-3	TRBD2	TGCGCCAGCAAGTCGGGAGGGATAGTAGATACGCAGTATTTT	CASKSGGIVDTQYF
.	TRBV28	TRBJ2-4	.	TGTGCCAGCGCCCCCCGGGTTGGGGTAGCCAAAAACATTCAGTACTTC	CASAPRVGVAKNIQYF
.	TRBV7-9	TRBJ1-5	TRBD1	TGTGCCAGCAGCAGCTACACAGGGGGAGTAAGCAATCAGCCCCAGCATTTT	CASSSYTGGVSNQPQHF
.	TRBV28	TRBJ2-7	.	TGTGCCAGTAGACGGGTAGGGAAATCCTACGAGCAGTACTTC	CASRRVGKSYEQYF
.	TRBV6-6	TRBJ2-3	TRBD2	TGTGCCAGCACTCGGGGGGAGGGGTACACAGATACGCAGTATTTT	CASTRGEGYTDTQYF
.	TRBV25-1	TRBJ2-7	.	TGTGCCAGCAGTCAGGGGAAGCTAAAGTCCTACGAGCAGTACTTC	CASSQGKLKSYEQYF
.	TRBV2	TRBJ2-5	.	TGTGCCAGCAGTGAGCCGGCGGCAACCCAGTACTTC	CASSEPAATQYF
.	TRBV19	TRBJ1-1	.	TGTGCCAGTAGTGCTTCTGACCTTCGGAACGCTGAAGCTTTCTTT	CASSASDLRNAEAFF
.	TRBV5-1	TRBJ2-3	TRBD2	TGCGCCAGCAGCTTGCTAGCGGGAAACTCGGGCACAGATACGCAGTATTTT	CASSLLAGNSGTDTQYF
once	TRBV6-5	TRBJ2-7	.	TGTGCCAGCAGCCGACAAAGGGGATACGAGCAGTACTTC	CASSRQRGYEQYF
.	TRBV5-1	TRBJ2-1	.	TGCGCCAGCAGCACCCAGGGACGGGGCAATGAGCAGTTCTTC	CASSTQGRGNEQFF
.	TRBV7-9	TRBJ2-1	TRBD2	TGTGCCAGCAGCTTCGCGGGAGCGTACAATGAGCAGTTCTTC	CASSFAGAYNEQFF